Each of the 16 T cell receptor beta chains below was sequenced from the same sample in a study of T cell changes during pregnancy in multiple sclerosis. Data came from immunoSEQ multiplex PCR; TCRdb stores just in-frame clones and leaves some out. The repertoire holds roughly 12,000 clones, about 88% seen once, with about 15% in the top ten. This specimen was CD8+ T cells from peripheral blood mononuclear cells, taken in the second trimester of pregnancy. Source of these receptors: a female donor in good health, enrolled as a control in a pregnancy study.

J is TRBJ2-1 and V is TRBV27, with D tentatively TRBD1 (6 bases). In germline, CDR1 is MNHEY, CDR2 SMNVEV (reference sequence). V lost 6 bases and J 2 bases, leaving 14 bases between the germline ends. This CDR3 region has 15 residues. CDR3 sequence: CASSSDRFPYNEQFF. The CDR3 DNA sequence: TGTGCCAGCAGCTCCGACAGGTTCCCCTACAATGAGCAGTTCTTC.

The CDR3 loop reads CASSPYRDLYTEAFF. In DNA, the CDR3 is TGTGCCAGCAGCCCCTACAGGGACCTCTACACTGAAGCTTTCTTT. The chain uses TRBV7-2 and TRBJ1-1, with a weak D call TRBD1 (6 bases). CDR3 size: 15 residues. In germline, CDR1 is SGHTA, CDR2 FQGNSA. Trimming took off 5 bases at V and 3 bases at J, with 16 bases between the two ends.

This clone was detected only a few times. J is TRBJ2-2 and V is TRBV19; 8 bases are a match to TRBD2. The germline V gene has CDR1 LNHDA and CDR2 SQIVND (reference sequence). The CDR3 has 15 residues. V was clipped by 6 bases and J by 5 bases; unmatched bases: 8. DNA of the CDR3: TGTGCCAGTAGGCGAGCGGGAGAGAGAACCGGGGAGCTGTTTTTT. Translated, it gives CASRRAGERTGELFF.

The chain links TRBV7-2 to TRBJ2-3, with unresolved D. The CDR3 consists of 13 residues. V lost 5 bases, J lost 0 bases, and 6 bases lay in between. The germline V gene encodes CDR1 SGHTA and CDR2 FQGNSA. This CDR3 reads CASSPISTDTQYF. The CDR3 nucleotides are TGTGCCAGCAGCCCAATTAGCACAGATACGCAGTATTTT.

The V gene is TRBV6-5, the J gene TRBJ1-2; 10 bases match TRBD1. The CDR3 has 14 amino acids. The V gene end was trimmed by 4 bases and the J gene end by 2 bases; junction bases not matched to a gene: 1. In germline, CDR1 is MNHEY, CDR2 SVGAGI. This CDR3 is CASSSGQGNYGYTF. The CDR3 region has the DNA TGTGCCAGCAGTTCGGGACAGGGGAACTATGGCTACACCTTC.

J is TRBJ1-1 and V is TRBV28; no clear D. The V end lost 8 bases, the J end lost 2 bases, and 9 bases lay between the germline ends. Germline V CDR1 and CDR2: MDHEN, SYDVKM. The CDR3 runs to 12 residues. DNA for the CDR3: TGTGCCAGCTCTCCGGGAAACACTGAAGCTTTCTTT. Its protein product is CASSPGNTEAFF. The variable domain in full, completed from reference TRBV28 and TRBJ1-1, reads DVKVTQSSRYLVKRTGEKVFLECVQDMDHENMFWYRQDPGLGLRLIYFSYDVKMKEKGDIPEGYSVSREKKERFSLILESASTNQTSMYLCASSPGNTEAFFGQGTRLTVV.

This chain uses TRBV19 with TRBJ2-7; 11 bases line up with TRBD2. From germline, CDR1 is LNHDA and CDR2 SQIVND (reference sequence). The CDR3 has 15 amino acids. J lost 5 bases, V lost 7 bases, and 10 bases had no gene match. CDR3: CASTFSSGGTNEQYF. The CDR3 DNA sequence: TGTGCCAGTACCTTTTCTAGCGGGGGGACTAACGAGCAGTACTTC.

The genes are TRBV6-5 and TRBJ1-2, with D tentatively TRBD1 (6 bases). CDR1 MNHEY and CDR2 SVGAGI come from the germline V gene. V lost 2 bases to trimming and J lost 3 bases, with 10 bases between them. The CDR3 loop spans 14 amino acids. The CDR3 coding sequence is TGTGCCAGCAGTTACGGCACAGGGTACTATGGCTACACCTTC. Protein: CASSYGTGYYGYTF.

The chain is built from TRBV9 and TRBJ2-7, with a tentative D call TRBD2 (6 bases). This CDR3 is 14 amino acids long. V was trimmed by 5 bases and J by 3 bases, leaving 15 bases between them. The germline gives CDR1 SGDLS, CDR2 YYNGEE. CDR3 bases: TGTGCCAGCAGTCCGTACGGGACTCTCTACGAGCAGTACTTC. It translates to CASSPYGTLYEQYF.

The chain employs TRBV4-3 and TRBJ1-3, with TRBD1 matching 9 bases. The CDR3 covers 16 residues. The germline V gene has CDR1 LGHNA and CDR2 YSLEER. The J segment lost 1 base and the V segment lost 5 bases, leaving 6 bases of the junction unmatched. In DNA, the CDR3 is TGCGCCAGCAGCGAAGGGACAGGGCAGTCTGGAAACACCATATATTTT. It translates to CASSEGTGQSGNTIYF.

This clone was observed a single time. The V gene is TRBV7-2, the J gene TRBJ2-5; 14 bases map to TRBD2. CDR1 is SGHTA and CDR2 is FQGNSA in the germline V gene. The CDR3 runs to 16 residues. After removal of 1 base from V and 3 bases from J, the junction contained 1 base not matched to a gene. This chain's CDR3 is CASSLGLAGGEETQYF. The CDR3 bases are TGTGCCAGCAGCTTAGGACTAGCGGGGGGGGAAGAGACCCAGTACTTC.

This clone was detected only once. The chain employs TRBV19 and TRBJ2-7; tentatively, D is TRBD2 (6 bases). Germline loops: CDR1 LNHDA, CDR2 SQIVND (reference sequence). The CDR3 totals 14 residues. V gave up 5 bases and J gave up 2 bases, with 13 bases separating them. CDR3 DNA: TGTGCCAGTAGTGCAGGGACGGGGGCCTACGAGCAGTACTTC. It yields the protein CASSAGTGAYEQYF. The full variable domain, its missing parts supplied by reference TRBV19 and TRBJ2-7, is DGGITQSPKYLFRKEGQNVTLSCEQNLNHDAMYWYRQDPGQGLRLIYYSQIVNDFQKGDIAEGYSVSREKKESFPLTVTSAQKNPTAFYLCASSAGTGAYEQYFGPGTRLTVT.

The V and J genes are TRBV27 and TRBJ2-1; TRBD1 agrees at 7 bases. The CDR3 consists of 15 residues. The germline V gene has CDR1 MNHEY and CDR2 SMNVEV (reference sequence). J was trimmed by 4 bases and V by 9 bases; bases with no gene match: 12. The CDR3: CASTSGQGVYNEQFF. The CDR3 region has the DNA TGTGCCAGTACATCCGGGCAGGGGGTATACAATGAGCAGTTCTTC.

This clone was detected once. This chain links TRBV13 with TRBJ2-1, with 14 nucleotides matching TRBD2. CDR3 length: 15 residues. Germline loops: CDR1 PRHDT, CDR2 FYEKMQ (reference sequence). V trimming: 5 bases; J trimming: 8 bases; junction bases outside the gene matches: 5. CDR3 loop: CASSQGLAGEHEQFF. The CDR3 nucleotides read TGTGCCAGCAGCCAGGGACTAGCGGGAGAGCATGAGCAGTTCTTC.

The chain is built from TRBV15 and TRBJ2-3, with D possibly being TRBD2 (5 bases). Germline CDR1 LNHNV, CDR2 YYDKDF (reference sequence). V dropped 4 bases and J dropped 6 bases, with 11 bases sitting between them. The CDR3 has 13 residues. The CDR3 DNA reads TGTGCCACCAGCACGGGGTTGGGGGATACGCAGTATTTT. Protein product: CATSTGLGDTQYF.

This chain connects TRBV11-2 to TRBJ1-1; D gene uncertain. This CDR3 has 14 amino acids. The germline V gene encodes CDR1 SGHAT and CDR2 FQNNGV. V was cut by 5 bases and J by 0 bases, with 10 bases left in between. The DNA for the CDR3 is TGTGCCAGCAGCCTTGGACTTCTGAACACTGAAGCTTTCTTT. Amino acid sequence: CASSLGLLNTEAFF.